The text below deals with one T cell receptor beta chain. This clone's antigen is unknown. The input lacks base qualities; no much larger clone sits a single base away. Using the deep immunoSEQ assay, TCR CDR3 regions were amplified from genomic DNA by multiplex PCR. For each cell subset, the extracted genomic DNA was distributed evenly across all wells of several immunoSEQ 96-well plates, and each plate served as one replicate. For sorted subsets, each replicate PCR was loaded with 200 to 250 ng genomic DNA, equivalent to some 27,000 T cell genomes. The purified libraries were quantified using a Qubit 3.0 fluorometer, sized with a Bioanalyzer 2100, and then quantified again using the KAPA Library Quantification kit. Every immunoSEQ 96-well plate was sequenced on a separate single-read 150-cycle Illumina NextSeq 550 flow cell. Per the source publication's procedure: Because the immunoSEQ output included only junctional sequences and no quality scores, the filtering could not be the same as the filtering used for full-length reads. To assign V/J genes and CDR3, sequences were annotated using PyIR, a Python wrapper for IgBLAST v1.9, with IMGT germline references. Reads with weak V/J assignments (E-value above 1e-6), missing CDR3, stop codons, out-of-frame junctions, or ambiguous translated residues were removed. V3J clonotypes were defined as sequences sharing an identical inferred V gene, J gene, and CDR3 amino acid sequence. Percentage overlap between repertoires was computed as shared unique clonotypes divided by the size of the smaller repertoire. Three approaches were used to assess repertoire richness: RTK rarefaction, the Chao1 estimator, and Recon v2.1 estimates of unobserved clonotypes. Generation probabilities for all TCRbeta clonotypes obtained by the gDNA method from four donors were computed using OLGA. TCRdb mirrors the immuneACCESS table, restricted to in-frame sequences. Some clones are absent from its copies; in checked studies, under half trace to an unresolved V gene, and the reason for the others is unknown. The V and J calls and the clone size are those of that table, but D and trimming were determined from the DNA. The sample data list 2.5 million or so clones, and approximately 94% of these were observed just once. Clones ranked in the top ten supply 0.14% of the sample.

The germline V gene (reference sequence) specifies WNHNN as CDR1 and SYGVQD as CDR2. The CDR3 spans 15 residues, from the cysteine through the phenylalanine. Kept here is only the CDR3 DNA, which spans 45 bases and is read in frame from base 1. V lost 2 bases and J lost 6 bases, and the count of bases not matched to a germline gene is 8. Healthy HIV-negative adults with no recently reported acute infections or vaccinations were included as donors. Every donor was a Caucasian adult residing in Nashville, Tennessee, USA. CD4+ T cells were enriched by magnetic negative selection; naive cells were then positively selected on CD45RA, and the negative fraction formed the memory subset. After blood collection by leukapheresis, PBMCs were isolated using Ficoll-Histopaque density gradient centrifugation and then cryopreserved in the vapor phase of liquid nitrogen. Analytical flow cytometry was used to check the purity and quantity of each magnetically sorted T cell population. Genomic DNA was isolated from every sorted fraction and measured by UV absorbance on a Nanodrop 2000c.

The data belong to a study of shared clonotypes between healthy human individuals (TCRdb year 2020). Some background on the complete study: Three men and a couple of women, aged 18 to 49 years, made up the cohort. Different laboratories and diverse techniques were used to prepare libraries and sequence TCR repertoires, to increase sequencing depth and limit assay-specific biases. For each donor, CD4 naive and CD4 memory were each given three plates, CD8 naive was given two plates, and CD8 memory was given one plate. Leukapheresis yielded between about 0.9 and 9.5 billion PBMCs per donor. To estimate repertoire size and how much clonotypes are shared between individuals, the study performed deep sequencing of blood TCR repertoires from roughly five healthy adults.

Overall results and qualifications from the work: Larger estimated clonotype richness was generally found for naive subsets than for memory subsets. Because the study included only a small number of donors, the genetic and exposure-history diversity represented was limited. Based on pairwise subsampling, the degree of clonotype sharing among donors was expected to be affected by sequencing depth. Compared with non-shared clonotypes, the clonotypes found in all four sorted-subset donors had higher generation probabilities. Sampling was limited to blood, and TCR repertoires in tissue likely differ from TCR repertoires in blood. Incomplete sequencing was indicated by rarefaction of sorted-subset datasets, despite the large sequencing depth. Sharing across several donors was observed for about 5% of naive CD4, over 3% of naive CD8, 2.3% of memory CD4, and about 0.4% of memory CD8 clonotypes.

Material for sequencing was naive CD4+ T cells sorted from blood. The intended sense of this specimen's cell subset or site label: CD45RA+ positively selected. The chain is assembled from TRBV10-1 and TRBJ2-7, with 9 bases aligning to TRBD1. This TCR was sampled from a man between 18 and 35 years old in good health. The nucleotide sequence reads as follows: TGCGCCAGCAGTGAGAGGGGACAGGGATCTCGCGAGCAGTACTTC. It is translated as CASSERGQGSREQYF.